These 26 T cell receptor beta chains originate from one sample sequenced in a study of T cell responses to AZD1222 COVID-19 vaccine. TCRdb keeps only in-frame clones here, not all; method: immunoSEQ multiplex PCR. The table has approximately 150,000 clones, 92% seen once; the top ten hold approximately 3.5%. Sequences were derived from peripheral blood, sampled 28 days after the second AZD1222 dose. These receptors were obtained from an adult who received the AZD1222 COVID-19 vaccine.

The V call is TRBV6-1, the J call TRBJ1-1, with D unclear. Per the germline V gene, CDR1 is MNHNS and CDR2 is SASEGT. The CDR3 loop spans 14 amino acids. The V end was cut by 2 bases, the J end by 1 base, with 8 bases between. CDR3 protein: CASSEMNTNTEAFF. The CDR3 DNA is TGTGCCAGCAGTGAAATGAACACGAACACTGAAGCTTTCTTT.

This clone was counted once. The CDR3 region has the DNA TGTGCCAGTAGAGTACTCTCTAGCAATGAGCAGTTCTTC. Protein sequence: CASRVLSSNEQFF. This chain connects TRBV19 to TRBJ2-1; D is uncertain. This CDR3 has 13 residues. V was shortened by 6 bases and J by 6 bases, with 12 bases between the two germline ends. Germline lookup yields CDR1 LNHDA and CDR2 SQIVND (reference sequence).

The chain uses TRBV5-8 and TRBJ2-7; 7 bases fit TRBD2. The junction had 6 bases not matched to a gene; V was cut back by 0 bases and J by 0 bases. The germline gives CDR1 SGHTS, CDR2 YDEGEE. The CDR3 is 16 residues long. The CDR3 nucleotides read TGTGCCAGCAGCTTGGTACGCGGGGGAGACTCCTACGAGCAGTACTTC. It yields the protein CASSLVRGGDSYEQYF. The variable domain in full, completed from reference TRBV5-8 and TRBJ2-7, reads EAGVTQSPTHLIKTRGQQATLRCSPISGHTSVYWYQQALGLGLQFLLWYDEGEERNRGNFPPRFSGRQFPNYSSELNVNALELEDSALYLCASSLVRGGDSYEQYFGPGTRLTVT.

CDR3 sequence: CASSTGGPGYTF. The CDR3 bases are TGTGCCAGCAGTACGGGCGGTCCGGGCTACACCTTC. The gene calls are TRBV28 and TRBJ1-2; no clear D gene. Looked up from germline, CDR1 is MDHEN and CDR2 is SYDVKM. Trimming cost V 5 bases and J 8 bases, with 12 bases left between them. CDR3 length equals 12 residues.

This chain connects TRBV7-9 to TRBJ2-1; D not certain. This CDR3 spans 15 amino acids. CDR1 is SEHNR, CDR2 FQNEAQ, per germline (reference sequence). V lost 4 bases and J 0 bases, leaving 10 bases between the germline ends. The CDR3 loop is CASSSRSGSYNEQFF. The DNA for the CDR3 is TGTGCCAGCAGCTCCCGATCGGGCTCCTACAATGAGCAGTTCTTC.

The V gene is TRBV19, the J gene TRBJ1-4, with D tentatively TRBD1 (5 bases). V lost 6 bases to trimming and J lost 3 bases, with 14 bases between them. From germline, CDR1 is LNHDA and CDR2 SQIVND (reference sequence). The CDR3 is made up of 15 amino acids. The CDR3 reads CASSRSRGSNEKLFF. CDR3 nucleotide sequence: TGTGCCAGTAGCCGATCCCGGGGCTCTAATGAAAAACTGTTTTTT.

The rearrangement joins TRBV27 to TRBJ2-5; no clear D gene. Between the trimmed V and J ends, which lost 2 bases and 4 bases, there was a span of 14 bases. The CDR3 consists of 15 residues. The germline V gene encodes CDR1 MNHEY and CDR2 SMNVEV (reference sequence). This CDR3 reads CASSLVRTQTETQYF. The CDR3 bases are TGTGCCAGCAGTTTAGTCCGAACTCAAACAGAGACCCAGTACTTC.

The chain employs TRBV6-1 and TRBJ2-7; TRBD2 aligns across 7 bases. With V trimmed by 1 base and J by 2 bases, 5 bases remained unmatched. The CDR3 sequence is 15 residues long. Germline CDR1 reads MNHNS; CDR2 reads SASEGT. The chain's CDR3 is CASSEVPGRTYEQYF. The DNA for the CDR3 is TGTGCCAGCAGTGAAGTCCCCGGGAGGACCTACGAGCAGTACTTC.

The chain recombines TRBV19 with TRBJ2-1; possibly TRBD2 for D (7 bases). Trimming pared 7 bases from V and 5 bases from J, leaving 15 bases between. The CDR3 runs 14 residues. In germline, CDR1 is LNHDA, CDR2 SQIVND (reference sequence). CDR3 loop: CASNRGAGNNEQFF. As DNA, the CDR3 is TGTGCCAGTAATCGGGGGGCTGGGAACAATGAGCAGTTCTTC.

The gene calls are TRBV5-7 and TRBJ1-4; D gene unclear. TRBV5-7 is placed among ORFs of uncertain function. The CDR3 spans 15 residues. The V and J ends lost 0 bases and 4 bases respectively, with 10 bases between them. DNA for the CDR3: TGTGCCAGCAGCTTGGTCGAACTGATTAATGAAAAACTGTTTTTT. Translation gives CASSLVELINEKLFF.

V and J are TRBV28 and TRBJ2-7; 10 nucleotides match TRBD1. V lost 1 base to trimming and J lost 5 bases; unmatched junction nucleotides: 11. The CDR3 runs 17 residues. CDR1 is MDHEN and CDR2 is SYDVKM in the germline V gene. The DNA for the CDR3 is TGTGCCAGCAGTTTATTCAGGAGGGGACAGGGGCGTGACGAGCAGTACTTC. Amino acids: CASSLFRRGQGRDEQYF.

CDR3 DNA sequence: TGTGCCAGCAGTCTGCAGGGCAATCAGCCCCAGCATTTT. As protein: CASSLQGNQPQHF. The chain couples TRBV28 to TRBJ1-5; D is unresolved. The CDR3 runs to 13 residues. The germline gives CDR1 MDHEN, CDR2 SYDVKM. The V and J ends lost 5 bases and 2 bases respectively, with 7 bases between them.

The chain couples TRBV5-1 to TRBJ1-1, with D possibly matching TRBD1 (6 bases). The CDR3 has 15 residues. The germline V gene encodes CDR1 SGHRS and CDR2 YFSETQ. V lost 4 bases and J lost 0, with 13 bases in between. The CDR3 is CASSTGLLMNTEAFF. The CDR3 DNA follows: TGCGCCAGCAGCACAGGGCTCCTTATGAACACTGAAGCTTTCTTT.

Written as DNA, the CDR3 is TGTGGTTTGAACTATGGCTACACCTTC. Protein sequence: CGLNYGYTF. The chain couples TRBV19 to TRBJ1-2; unclear D gene. The length of the CDR3 is 9 residues. Germline V CDR1 and CDR2: LNHDA, SQIVND (reference sequence).

This clone appeared a single time. The genes are TRBV19 and TRBJ2-5; 8 bases line up with TRBD2. The trim removed 4 bases at V and 5 bases at J, leaving 6 bases unmatched. This CDR3 has 14 residues. The germline gives CDR1 LNHDA, CDR2 SQIVND (reference sequence). The CDR3 DNA reads TGTGCCAGTAGTAGCGGGAGGAGGAGGGAGACCCAGTACTTC. Amino acid sequence: CASSSGRRRETQYF. Full variable domain (outside the CDR3, taken from reference TRBV19 and TRBJ2-5): DGGITQSPKYLFRKEGQNVTLSCEQNLNHDAMYWYRQDPGQGLRLIYYSQIVNDFQKGDIAEGYSVSREKKESFPLTVTSAQKNPTAFYLCASSSGRRRETQYFGPGTRLLVL.

This clone was seen just once. The chain uses TRBV2 and TRBJ2-7, with TRBD2 matching over 9 bases. The CDR3 runs 15 residues. Germline V lookup: CDR1 SNHLY, CDR2 FYNNEI. The trim removed 2 bases at V and 2 bases at J, leaving 4 bases unmatched. The CDR3 reads CASSESSGVPYEQYF. The DNA for the CDR3 is TGTGCCAGCAGTGAATCTAGCGGGGTACCCTACGAGCAGTACTTC.

This clone was seen more than once but under ten times. This sequence joins TRBV5-1 and TRBJ1-3; 7 bases are shared with TRBD1. Germline loops: CDR1 SGHRS, CDR2 YFSETQ. CDR3 length equals 17 residues. The V segment lost 1 base and the J segment 4 bases; nucleotides outside the gene matches: 11. This chain's CDR3 is CASSLRPGTALGNTIYF. CDR3 sequence (DNA): TGCGCCAGCAGCTTGAGACCCGGGACAGCTCTGGGAAACACCATATATTTT.

Note on this clone: At one of its ends the junction is not consistent with the germline gene, which may arise from a read error. This chain uses TRBV29-1 with TRBJ1-2; 9 bases agree with TRBD1. The CDR3 has 14 amino acids. Germline values: CDR1 SQVTM, CDR2 ANQGSEA. The CDR3 DNA reads TGCAGCGTGGTAAAACAGGGGGCGAACTATGGCTATACCTTC. Translation gives CSVVKQGANYGYTF.

V is TRBV24-1 and J is TRBJ2-7; 7 bases agree with TRBD2. V trimming: 9 bases; J trimming: 0 bases; junction bases outside the gene matches: 4. The CDR3 extends over 13 amino acids. The germline CDR1 and CDR2 sequences are KGHDR and SFDVKD. CDR3 nucleotides: TGTGCCACCGAGGGCGGGAGCTCCTACGAGCAGTACTTC. This encodes CATEGGSSYEQYF.

This sequence joins TRBV6-1 and TRBJ1-5; D gene uncertain. Germline V gene lookup returns CDR1 MNHNS and CDR2 SASEGT. The germline V and J ends were trimmed by 2 bases and 0 bases, with 8 bases remaining between them. This CDR3 has 15 residues. The CDR3 coding sequence is TGTGCCAGCAGTGAAACAGTGTATAGCAATCAGCCCCAGCATTTT. It codes for CASSETVYSNQPQHF.

In its sample, this clone was seen once. CDR3 in DNA: TGTGCCAGCAGCTTAGCGGGGCGCCGCCAAGAGACCCAGTACTTC. Translated: CASSLAGRRQETQYF. The chain joins TRBV7-2 to TRBJ2-5, with a possible D match to TRBD1 (5 bases). Germline V gives CDR1 SGHTA, CDR2 FQGNSA. CDR3 length: 15 amino acids. V dropped 0 bases and J dropped 1 base, with 9 bases sitting between them.

This chain connects TRBV14 to TRBJ2-7, with TRBD2 as a possible D gene (6 bases). V lost 8 bases to trimming and J lost 2 bases, with 10 bases between them. Germline V gene lookup returns CDR1 SGHDN and CDR2 FVKESK. The CDR3 sequence is 12 residues long. CDR3 amino acids: CASGTQTYEQYF. The CDR3 DNA reads TGTGCCAGCGGGACTCAAACCTACGAGCAGTACTTC.

This chain connects TRBV20-1 to TRBJ1-5; weak D call: TRBD1 (5 bases). Germline V gene sequence: CDR1 DFQATT, CDR2 SNEGSKA (reference sequence). The CDR3 has 16 amino acids. Trimming pared 3 bases from V and 3 bases from J, leaving 18 bases between. This chain's CDR3 is CSASGPHTGYNQPQHF. The CDR3 DNA reads as TGCAGTGCTAGTGGTCCACACACAGGATACAATCAGCCCCAGCATTTT.

Only one count was recorded for this clone. The chain has TRBV10-1 and TRBJ2-4, with a tentative D call TRBD2 (6 bases). The CDR3 contains 16 residues. V shed 2 bases and J shed 0 bases, with 11 bases lying between them. Looked up from germline, CDR1 is WNHNN and CDR2 is SYGVQD (reference sequence). CDR3 region: CASSEGSGVAKNIQYF. In DNA, the CDR3 is TGCGCCAGCAGTGAGGGTAGCGGAGTAGCCAAAAACATTCAGTACTTC.

This rearrangement joins TRBV9 to TRBJ2-1; no firm D call. The CDR3 spans 11 residues. V lost 2 bases and J lost 8, with 5 bases in between. The germline V gene has CDR1 SGDLS and CDR2 YYNGEE. CDR3: CASSVRDEQFF. CDR3 nucleotides: TGTGCCAGCAGCGTCCGGGATGAGCAGTTCTTC.

V usage is TRBV5-6 and J usage is TRBJ2-7; 15 positions agree with TRBD2. The CDR3 is 19 residues long. The germline gives CDR1 SGHDT, CDR2 YYEEEE. Trimming removed 5 bases from V and 2 bases from J; junction bases left unmatched: 14. CDR3 DNA: TGTGCCAGCAGGAACACACCGGGACTAGCGGGAGGTCCTCCCTACGAGCAGTACTTC. Protein: CASRNTPGLAGGPPYEQYF.